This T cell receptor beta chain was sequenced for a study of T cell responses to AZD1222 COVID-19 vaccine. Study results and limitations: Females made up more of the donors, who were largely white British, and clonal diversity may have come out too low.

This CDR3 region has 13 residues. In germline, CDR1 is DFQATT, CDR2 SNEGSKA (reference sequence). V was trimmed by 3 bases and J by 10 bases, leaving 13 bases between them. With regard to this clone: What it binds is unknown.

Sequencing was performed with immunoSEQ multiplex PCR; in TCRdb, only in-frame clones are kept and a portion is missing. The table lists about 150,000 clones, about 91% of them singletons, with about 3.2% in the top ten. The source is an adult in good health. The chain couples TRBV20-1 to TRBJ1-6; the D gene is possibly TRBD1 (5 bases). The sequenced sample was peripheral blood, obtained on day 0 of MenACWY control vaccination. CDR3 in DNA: TGCAGTGCTAGTCAGGGCCGGTACTCACCCCTCCACTTT. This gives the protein CSASQGRYSPLHF.